The 26 T cell receptor beta chains given below trace back to one sample, sequenced in a study of shared clonotypes between healthy human individuals. Using immunoSEQ multiplex PCR, the repertoire was profiled, and TCRdb retains in-frame clones only, with some absent. Of 2 million or so clones in the sample, roughly 95% were seen once. Sequences were obtained from naive CD4+ T cells sorted from blood. The subset was: CD45RA+ positively selected. The receptors shown here come from a man younger than 30 in good health.

CDR3 sequence (DNA): TGTGCCAGCACCCAGAGGGGCCTAGCCTACAATGAGCAGTTCTTC. It codes for CASTQRGLAYNEQFF. This chain links TRBV6-1 with TRBJ2-1; D could derive from TRBD1 or TRBD2 (5 bases each). V gave up 7 bases and J gave up 2 bases, with 15 bases separating them. The CDR3 runs 15 residues. The germline V gene encodes CDR1 MNHNS and CDR2 SASEGT.

The V gene is TRBV7-9, the J gene TRBJ1-1; the D gene is possibly TRBD1 (5 bases). The V end lost 0 bases, the J end lost 4 bases, and 15 bases lay between the germline ends. In germline, CDR1 is SEHNR, CDR2 FQNEAQ (reference sequence). The CDR3 runs to 16 residues. CDR3 in DNA: TGTGCCAGCAGCTTAGCCTGGGGGGTTAGAGGCACTGAAGCTTTCTTT. This codes for CASSLAWGVRGTEAFF.

The chain combines TRBV7-9 with TRBJ2-1, with D perhaps TRBD2 (6 bases). This CDR3 region has 14 residues. Trimming cost V 2 bases and J 5 bases, with 10 bases left between them. Per the germline V gene, CDR1 is SEHNR and CDR2 is FQNEAQ (reference sequence). The DNA for the CDR3 is TGTGCCAGCAGCTTAAGACTAGATAACAATGAGCAGTTCTTC. Translated: CASSLRLDNNEQFF.

The V gene is TRBV7-8, the J gene TRBJ2-7; tentatively, D is TRBD1 (6 bases). Per the germline V gene, CDR1 is SGHVS and CDR2 is FQNEAQ. The length of the CDR3 is 14 residues. The V gene lost 3 bases and the J gene lost 2 bases, with 11 bases spanning the gap. The CDR3 DNA is TGTGCCAGCAGCTTCGGGACAAAACCCTACGAGCAGTACTTC. The encoded protein is CASSFGTKPYEQYF.

The chain employs TRBV2 and TRBJ2-7; 8 bases fit TRBD1. The CDR3 covers 14 residues. The V and J ends lost 5 bases and 7 bases, in that order; junction bases with no gene match: 10. Germline CDR1 is SNHLY and CDR2 is FYNNEI. The CDR3: CASSLTGEGGEQYF. The DNA of the CDR3 is TGTGCCAGCAGTCTGACAGGGGAAGGGGGTGAGCAGTACTTC. Variable domain in full (rest from reference TRBV2 and TRBJ2-7): EPEVTQTPSHQVTQMGQEVILRCVPISNHLYFYWYRQILGQKVEFLVSFYNNEISEKSEIFDDQFSVERPDGSNFTLKIRSTKLEDSAMYFCASSLTGEGGEQYFGPGTRLTVT.

The rearrangement joins TRBV28 to TRBJ1-2; TRBD1 might be the D (6 bases). CDR3 length: 14 residues. V shed 5 bases and J shed 4 bases, with 14 bases lying between them. Germline V lookup: CDR1 MDHEN, CDR2 SYDVKM. The CDR3 loop reads CASSPTGIIYGYTF. CDR3 coding DNA: TGTGCCAGCAGTCCCACAGGGATAATCTATGGCTACACCTTC.

The chain uses TRBV5-4 and TRBJ1-1, with unresolved D. CDR1 and CDR2 (germline): SGHNT, YYREEE (reference sequence). V was cut by 4 bases and J by 1 base, with 14 bases left in between. The CDR3 spans 15 residues. The CDR3 bases are TGTGCCAGCAGCCCCAGGAGGGTAGAGAACACTGAAGCTTTCTTT. This codes for CASSPRRVENTEAFF.

The J gene is TRBJ1-1, the V gene TRBV4-1; D unclear. The CDR3 runs 15 residues. V was pared by 2 bases and J by 2 bases, with 12 bases between. Germline V gene data show CDR1 as MGHRA and CDR2 as YSYEKL. This CDR3 reads CASSQRVAGNTEAFF. The CDR3 nucleotides are TGCGCCAGCAGCCAAAGGGTCGCAGGTAACACTGAAGCTTTCTTT.

The rearrangement uses TRBV6-6 and TRBJ1-3, with D maybe TRBD1 (5 bases). The germline V gene encodes CDR1 MNHNY and CDR2 SVGAGI (reference sequence). V dropped 2 bases and J dropped 0 bases, with 8 bases sitting between them. CDR3 size: 15 residues. The CDR3 loop is CASSYEGSSGNTIYF. The DNA for the CDR3 is TGTGCCAGCAGTTACGAGGGGAGCTCTGGAAACACCATATATTTT.

V gene TRBV28 combines with J gene TRBJ2-3; 11 nucleotides line up with TRBD2. V gave up 5 bases and J gave up 6 bases; unmatched junction bases: 19. The CDR3 is made up of 19 amino acids. In germline, CDR1 is MDHEN, CDR2 SYDVKM. Here the CDR3 reads CASSRPGLAANYERDTQYF. The CDR3 DNA reads TGTGCCAGCAGTCGCCCGGGACTAGCGGCAAATTACGAGAGGGATACGCAGTATTTT.

With respect to this clone: The same CDR3 arises from other DNA sequences in this sample as well. V gene TRBV19 combines with J gene TRBJ2-5, with D possibly TRBD1 on 5 matching bases. In germline, CDR1 is LNHDA, CDR2 SQIVND (reference sequence). V lost 2 bases to trimming and J lost 5 bases, with 9 bases between them. This CDR3 is 13 amino acids long. The CDR3 coding sequence is TGTGCCAGTAGTATAAGGGGTTCGGAGACCCAGTACTTC. As protein: CASSIRGSETQYF.

This clone was counted once. The chain links TRBV19 to TRBJ1-2; TRBD1 agrees at 7 bases. This CDR3 spans 13 amino acids. Germline loops: CDR1 LNHDA, CDR2 SQIVND (reference sequence). With V trimmed by 6 bases and J by 5 bases, 6 bases remained unmatched. The CDR3 DNA reads as TGTGCCAGTAGGGCCGGGACAGTGTATGGCTACACCTTC. Translation gives CASRAGTVYGYTF. The whole variable domain, filled in from reference TRBV19 and TRBJ1-2, reads DGGITQSPKYLFRKEGQNVTLSCEQNLNHDAMYWYRQDPGQGLRLIYYSQIVNDFQKGDIAEGYSVSREKKESFPLTVTSAQKNPTAFYLCASRAGTVYGYTFGSGTRLTVV.

CDR3: CASSFGRGQPQHF. CDR3 DNA: TGTGCCAGCAGCTTTGGCAGGGGTCAGCCCCAGCATTTT. The rearrangement joins TRBV7-2 to TRBJ1-5, with D possibly matching TRBD1 (6 bases). The CDR3 spans 13 residues. Trimming removed 3 bases at V and 6 bases at J, with 9 bases between. Germline lookup yields CDR1 SGHTA and CDR2 FQGNSA.

The chain carries TRBV5-4 and TRBJ2-7, with 9 positions matching TRBD1. This CDR3 contains 16 residues. Germline trimming cut 4 bases from V and 1 base from J; bases unmatched to any gene: 9. Germline-derived CDR1 and CDR2 are SGHNT and YYREEE (reference sequence). The CDR3 bases are TGTGCCAGCAGCCCGAGCCGGGACAGGGCGTCCTACGAGCAGTACTTC. It codes for CASSPSRDRASYEQYF. The whole variable domain, remainder taken from reference TRBV5-4 and TRBJ2-7, is ETGVTQSPTHLIKTRGQQVTLRCSSQSGHNTVSWYQQALGQGPQFIFQYYREEENGRGNFPPRFSGLQFPNYSSELNVNALELDDSALYLCASSPSRDRASYEQYFGPGTRLTVT.

To note about this clone: Other DNA sequences in this specimen translate into the identical CDR3. V gene TRBV11-2 combines with J gene TRBJ2-3; D is unresolved. Germline values: CDR1 SGHAT, CDR2 FQNNGV. Trimming removed 3 bases at V and 0 bases at J, with 7 bases between. The CDR3 runs 14 residues. The CDR3 region is CASSLGQSTDTQYF. As DNA, the CDR3 is TGTGCCAGCAGCTTGGGTCAGAGCACAGATACGCAGTATTTT. The whole variable domain, remainder taken from reference TRBV11-2 and TRBJ2-3, is EAGVAQSPRYKIIEKRQSVAFWCNPISGHATLYWYQQILGQGPKLLIQFQNNGVVDDSQLPKDRFSAERLKGVDSTLKIQPAKLEDSAVYLCASSLGQSTDTQYFGPGTRLTVL.

The chain employs TRBV7-2 and TRBJ2-4; D uncertain. In germline, CDR1 is SGHTA, CDR2 FQGNSA. The V end was cut by 2 bases, the J end by 0 bases, with 5 bases between. The CDR3 consists of 14 residues. CDR3 in DNA: TGTGCCAGCAGCTTAAAGGGAGCCAAAAACATTCAGTACTTC. As protein: CASSLKGAKNIQYF.

The gene calls are TRBV2 and TRBJ2-2; D perhaps matches TRBD1 (6 bases). Germline V lookup: CDR1 SNHLY, CDR2 FYNNEI. The V end was cut by 5 bases, the J end by 4 bases, with 11 bases between. There are 14 residues in the CDR3. The CDR3 region has the DNA TGTGCCAGCAGTACCGGGACAACCACCGGGGAGCTGTTTTTT. Translated, it gives CASSTGTTTGELFF.

The chain couples TRBV4-1 to TRBJ2-2, with D possibly matching TRBD2 (5 bases). Germline lookup yields CDR1 MGHRA and CDR2 YSYEKL. The CDR3 extends over 15 amino acids. Trimming took 1 base from V and 5 from J, leaving 11 bases between them. CDR3 sequence: CASSQVLGGTGELFF. As DNA, the CDR3 is TGCGCCAGCAGCCAAGTTCTAGGCGGGACCGGGGAGCTGTTTTTT.

This clone was seen once. Different DNA sequences within this sample yield the same CDR3. V usage is TRBV11-1 and J usage is TRBJ2-7, with TRBD1 matching over 9 bases. CDR3 size: 14 residues. Germline CDR1 is SGHAT and CDR2 is FQDESV (reference sequence). Germline trimming cut 5 bases from V and 2 bases from J; bases unmatched to any gene: 4. The CDR3 region has the DNA TGTGCCAGCAGCCCGAGGACAGGGGCCTACGAGCAGTACTTC. Encoded protein: CASSPRTGAYEQYF. The full variable domain, with the rest looked up from reference TRBV11-1 and TRBJ2-7, is EAEVAQSPRYKITEKSQAVAFWCDPISGHATLYWYRQILGQGPELLVQFQDESVVDDSQLPKDRFSAERLKGVDSTLKIQPAELGDSAMYLCASSPRTGAYEQYFGPGTRLTVT.

V gene TRBV1 combines with J gene TRBJ1-2. TRBV1 is a listed pseudogene. The CDR3 is 15 residues long. The chain's CDR3 is CTSSQGNTGIYGYTF. The CDR3, as DNA: TGCACCAGCAGCCAAGGCAACACTGGAATATATGGCTACACCTTC.

The DNA of the CDR3 is TGTGCCAGCACCTCTCCGGGGCAAGGGTTGGAGGGTGGCTACACCTTC. Translating it yields CASTSPGQGLEGGYTF. The gene calls are TRBV28 and TRBJ1-2; a possible D gene is TRBD1 (5 bases). V lost 7 bases, J lost 7 bases, and 25 bases lay in between. The CDR3 is 16 residues long. Germline V gives CDR1 MDHEN, CDR2 SYDVKM.

The rearrangement uses TRBV6-5 and TRBJ2-2, with D possibly TRBD1 on 6 matching bases. Germline CDR1 and CDR2: MNHEY and SVGAGI. CDR3 size: 13 residues. V was clipped by 6 bases and J by 7 bases, with 12 bases between them. This CDR3 reads CASRRDNGGELFF. The CDR3 DNA reads as TGTGCCAGCAGGAGGGACAACGGCGGGGAGCTGTTTTTT.

This clone appeared once. V gene TRBV5-1 combines with J gene TRBJ2-7, with 8 bases lining up with TRBD1. The V and J ends lost 5 bases and 0 bases, in that order; junction bases with no gene match: 7. The CDR3 totals 15 residues. Germline lookup yields CDR1 SGHRS and CDR2 YFSETQ. The CDR3 loop is CASRGRQGSSYEQYF. Here the CDR3 DNA reads TGCGCCAGCAGGGGTCGACAGGGGAGCTCCTACGAGCAGTACTTC.

The V and J genes are TRBV5-4 and TRBJ1-1; a weak D match, TRBD1 (5 bases). Trimming pared 2 bases from V and 8 bases from J, leaving 16 bases between. CDR1 is SGHNT, CDR2 YYREEE, per germline (reference sequence). This CDR3 spans 14 amino acids. CDR3 region: CASSLIGPGLEAFF. CDR3 DNA: TGTGCCAGCAGCTTAATCGGGCCAGGGCTAGAAGCTTTCTTT.

V and J are TRBV7-2 and TRBJ2-3; 8 bases agree with TRBD2. Losses at the gene ends were 1 base for V and 0 bases for J; bases not matched to a gene: 6. The CDR3 is 17 amino acids. CDR1 and CDR2 from the germline V gene are SGHTA and FQGNSA. CDR3 sequence reads: CASSLVPSGRSTDTQYF. In DNA, the CDR3 is TGTGCCAGCAGCTTAGTTCCCAGCGGGAGAAGCACAGATACGCAGTATTTT. Full variable domain (missing parts from reference TRBV7-2 and TRBJ2-3): GAGVSQSPSNKVTEKGKDVELRCDPISGHTALYWYRQSLGQGLEFLIYFQGNSAPDKSGLPSDRFSAERTGGSVSTLTIQRTQQEDSAVYLCASSLVPSGRSTDTQYFGPGTRLTVL.

The genes are TRBV30 and TRBJ2-5, with D maybe TRBD1 (6 bases). The V end lost 1 base, the J end lost 4 bases, and 28 bases lay between the germline ends. Germline loops: CDR1 GTSNPN, CDR2 SVGIG (reference sequence). The CDR3 consists of 19 residues. The CDR3 reads CAWSGWGRDEVQGPETQYF. CDR3 DNA: TGTGCCTGGAGTGGGTGGGGGCGAGATGAAGTCCAAGGTCCAGAGACCCAGTACTTC.